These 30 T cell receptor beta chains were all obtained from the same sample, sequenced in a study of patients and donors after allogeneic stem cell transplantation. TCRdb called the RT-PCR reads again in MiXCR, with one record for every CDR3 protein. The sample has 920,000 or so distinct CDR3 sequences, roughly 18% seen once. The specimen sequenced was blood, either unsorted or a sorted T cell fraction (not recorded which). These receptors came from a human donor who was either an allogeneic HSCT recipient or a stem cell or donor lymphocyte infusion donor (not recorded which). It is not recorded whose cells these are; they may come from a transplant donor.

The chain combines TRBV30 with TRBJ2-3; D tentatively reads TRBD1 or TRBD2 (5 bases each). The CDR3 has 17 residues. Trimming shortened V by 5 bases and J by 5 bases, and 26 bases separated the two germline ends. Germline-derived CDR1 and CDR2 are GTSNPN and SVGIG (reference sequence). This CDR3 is CAWERNRWSKGLDTQYF. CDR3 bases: TGTGCCTGGGAGCGGAACAGGTGGAGTAAAGGGCTAGATACGCAGTATTTT.

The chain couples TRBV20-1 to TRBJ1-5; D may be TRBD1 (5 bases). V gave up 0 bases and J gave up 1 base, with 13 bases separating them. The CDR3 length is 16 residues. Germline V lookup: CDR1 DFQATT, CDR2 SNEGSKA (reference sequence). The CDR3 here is CSARDHWGGSNQPQHF. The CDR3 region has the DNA TGCAGTGCTAGAGATCATTGGGGGGGAAGCAATCAGCCCCAGCATTTT.

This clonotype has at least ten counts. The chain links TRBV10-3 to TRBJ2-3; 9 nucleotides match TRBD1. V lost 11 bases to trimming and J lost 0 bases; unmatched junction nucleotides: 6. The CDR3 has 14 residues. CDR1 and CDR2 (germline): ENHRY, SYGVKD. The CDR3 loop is CAFAGTGSTDTQYF. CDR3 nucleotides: TGTGCCTTCGCTGGGACAGGGAGCACAGATACGCAGTATTTT.

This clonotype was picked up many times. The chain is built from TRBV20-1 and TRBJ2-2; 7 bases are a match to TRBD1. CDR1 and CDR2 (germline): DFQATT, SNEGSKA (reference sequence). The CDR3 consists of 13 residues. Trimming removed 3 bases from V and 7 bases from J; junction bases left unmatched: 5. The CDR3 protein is CSARKGAGGELFF. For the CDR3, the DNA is TGCAGTGCTAGGAAGGGGGCTGGCGGGGAGCTGTTTTTT.

The CDR3 DNA follows: TGTGCCAGCAGTTTCAGCGGGACCAGATACGAGCAGTACTTC. This codes for CASSFSGTRYEQYF. The V and J genes are TRBV6-5 and TRBJ2-7; 7 bases map to TRBD2. Germline V lookup: CDR1 MNHEY, CDR2 SVGAGI. The junction had 7 bases not matched to a gene; V was cut back by 4 bases and J by 4 bases. The CDR3 extends over 14 amino acids.

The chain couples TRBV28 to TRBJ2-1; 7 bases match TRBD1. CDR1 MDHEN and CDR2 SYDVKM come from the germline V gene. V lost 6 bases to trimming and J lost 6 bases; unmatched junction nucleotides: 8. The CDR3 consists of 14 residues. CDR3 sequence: CASSKDRVVNEQFF. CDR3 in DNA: TGTGCCAGCAGCAAAGACAGGGTAGTCAATGAGCAGTTCTTC.

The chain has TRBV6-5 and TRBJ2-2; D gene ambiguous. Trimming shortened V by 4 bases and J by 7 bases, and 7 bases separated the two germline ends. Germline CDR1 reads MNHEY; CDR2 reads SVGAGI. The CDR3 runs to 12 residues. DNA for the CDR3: TGTGCCAGCAGTTGGGGTGGCGGGGAGCTGTTTTTT. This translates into CASSWGGGELFF.

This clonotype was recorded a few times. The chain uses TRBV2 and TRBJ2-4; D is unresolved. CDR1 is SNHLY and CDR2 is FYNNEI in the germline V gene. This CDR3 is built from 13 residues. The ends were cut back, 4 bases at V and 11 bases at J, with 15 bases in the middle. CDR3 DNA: TGTGCCAGCAGTGCGGCCTCAAGAGGCGTTCAGTACTTC. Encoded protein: CASSAASRGVQYF.

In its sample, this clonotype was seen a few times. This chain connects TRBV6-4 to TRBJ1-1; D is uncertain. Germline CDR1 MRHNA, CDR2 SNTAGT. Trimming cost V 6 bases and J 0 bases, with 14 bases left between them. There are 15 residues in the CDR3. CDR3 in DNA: TGTGCCAGCAGCAGATCCCTCGGGATGAACACTGAAGCTTTCTTT. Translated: CASSRSLGMNTEAFF.

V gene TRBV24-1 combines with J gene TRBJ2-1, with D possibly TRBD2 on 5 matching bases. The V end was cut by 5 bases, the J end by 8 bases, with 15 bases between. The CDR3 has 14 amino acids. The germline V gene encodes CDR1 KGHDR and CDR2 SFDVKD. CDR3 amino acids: CATSAREGEDEQFF. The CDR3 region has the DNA TGTGCCACCAGTGCACGGGAAGGAGAGGATGAGCAGTTCTTC.

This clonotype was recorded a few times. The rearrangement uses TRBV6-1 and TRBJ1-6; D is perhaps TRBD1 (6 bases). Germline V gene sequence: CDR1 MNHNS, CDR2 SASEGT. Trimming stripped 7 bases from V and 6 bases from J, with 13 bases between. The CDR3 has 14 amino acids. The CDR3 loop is CASKVQGINSPLHF. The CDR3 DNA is TGTGCCAGCAAGGTCCAGGGGATTAATTCACCCCTCCACTTT.

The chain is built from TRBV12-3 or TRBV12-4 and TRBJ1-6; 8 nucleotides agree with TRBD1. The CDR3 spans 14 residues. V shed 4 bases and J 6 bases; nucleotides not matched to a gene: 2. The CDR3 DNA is TGTGCCAGCAGTTCACAGGGGGGTAATTCACCCCTCCACTTT. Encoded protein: CASSSQGGNSPLHF.

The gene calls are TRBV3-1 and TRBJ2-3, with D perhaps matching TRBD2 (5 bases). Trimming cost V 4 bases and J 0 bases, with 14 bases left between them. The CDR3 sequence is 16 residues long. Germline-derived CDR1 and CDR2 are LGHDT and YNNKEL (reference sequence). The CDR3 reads CASSPQLGLSTDTQYF. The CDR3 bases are TGTGCCAGCAGCCCGCAACTAGGGCTAAGCACAGATACGCAGTATTTT.

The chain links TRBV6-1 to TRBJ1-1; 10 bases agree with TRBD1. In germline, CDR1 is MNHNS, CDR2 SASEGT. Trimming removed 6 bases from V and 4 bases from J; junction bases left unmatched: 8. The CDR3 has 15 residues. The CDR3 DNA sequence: TGTGCCAGCAGGAGACAGGGGGCAGGGGGCACTGAAGCTTTCTTT. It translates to CASRRQGAGGTEAFF.

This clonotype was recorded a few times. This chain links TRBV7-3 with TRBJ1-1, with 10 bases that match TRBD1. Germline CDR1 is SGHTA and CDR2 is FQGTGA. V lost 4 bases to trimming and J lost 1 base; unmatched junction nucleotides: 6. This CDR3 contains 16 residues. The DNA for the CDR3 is TGTGCCAGCAGCTCGACAGGGGGCCAGGGGAACACTGAAGCTTTCTTT. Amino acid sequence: CASSSTGGQGNTEAFF.

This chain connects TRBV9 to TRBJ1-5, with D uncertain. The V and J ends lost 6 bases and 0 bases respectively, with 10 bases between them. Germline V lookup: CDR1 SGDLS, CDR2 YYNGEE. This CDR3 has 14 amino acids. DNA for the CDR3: TGTGCCAGCATGCGGCCGGATAGCAATCAGCCCCAGCATTTT. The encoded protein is CASMRPDSNQPQHF.

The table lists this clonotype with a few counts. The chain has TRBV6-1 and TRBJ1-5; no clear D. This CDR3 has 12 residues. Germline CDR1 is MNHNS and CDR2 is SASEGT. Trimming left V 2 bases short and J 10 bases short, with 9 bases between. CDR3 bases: TGTGCCAGCAGTGAAATGGCAATCCCCCAGCATTTT. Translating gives CASSEMAIPQHF.

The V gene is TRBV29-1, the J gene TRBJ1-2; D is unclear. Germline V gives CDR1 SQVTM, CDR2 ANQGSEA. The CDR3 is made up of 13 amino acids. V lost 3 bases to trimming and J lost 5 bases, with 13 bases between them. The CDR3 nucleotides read TGCAGCGTTGACGGGGTGCGTTCTTATGGCTACACCTTC. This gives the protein CSVDGVRSYGYTF.

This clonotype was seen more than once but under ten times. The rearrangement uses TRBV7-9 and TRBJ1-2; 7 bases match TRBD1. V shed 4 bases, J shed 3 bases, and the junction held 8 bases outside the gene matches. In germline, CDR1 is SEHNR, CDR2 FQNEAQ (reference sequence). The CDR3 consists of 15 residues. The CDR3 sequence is CASSYQGGADYGYTF. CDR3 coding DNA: TGTGCCAGCAGCTACCAGGGGGGGGCGGACTATGGCTACACCTTC.

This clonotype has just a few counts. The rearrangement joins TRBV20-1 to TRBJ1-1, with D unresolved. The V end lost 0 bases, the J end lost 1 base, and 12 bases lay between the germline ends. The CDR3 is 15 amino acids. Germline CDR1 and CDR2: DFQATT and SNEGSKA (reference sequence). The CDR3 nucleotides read TGCAGTGCTAGAGAGTTGGGAAGAGCGAACACTGAAGCTTTCTTT. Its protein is CSARELGRANTEAFF.

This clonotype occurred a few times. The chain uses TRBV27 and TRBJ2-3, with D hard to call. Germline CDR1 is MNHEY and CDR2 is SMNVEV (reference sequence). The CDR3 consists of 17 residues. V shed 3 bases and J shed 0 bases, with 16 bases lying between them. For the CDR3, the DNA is TGTGCCAGCAGTTTTAAGCCGGTGTCCCCGAGCACAGATACGCAGTATTTT. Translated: CASSFKPVSPSTDTQYF.

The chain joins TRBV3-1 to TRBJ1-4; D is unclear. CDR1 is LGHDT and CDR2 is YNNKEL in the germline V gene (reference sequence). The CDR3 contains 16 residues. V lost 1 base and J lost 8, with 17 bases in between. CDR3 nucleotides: TGTGCCAGCAGCCAAGTAGGCTCCGGGGTAGGGGAAAAACTGTTTTTT. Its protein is CASSQVGSGVGEKLFF. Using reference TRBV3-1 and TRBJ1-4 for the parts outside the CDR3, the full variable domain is DTAVSQTPKYLVTQMGNDKSIKCEQNLGHDTMYWYKQDSKKFLKIMFSYNNKELIINETVPNRFSPKSPDKAHLNLHINSLELGDSAVYFCASSQVGSGVGEKLFFGSGTQLSVL.

The CDR3 DNA is TGCAGTGCTAGAGGCCCCCGAGCGGGGCCTTCGGGGAATGAGCAGTTCTTC. This codes for CSARGPRAGPSGNEQFF. V usage is TRBV20-1 and J usage is TRBJ2-1; TRBD2 matches at 7 bases. The J segment lost 7 bases and the V segment lost 1 base, leaving 16 bases of the junction unmatched. The CDR3 extends over 17 amino acids. Germline V gives CDR1 DFQATT, CDR2 SNEGSKA (reference sequence).

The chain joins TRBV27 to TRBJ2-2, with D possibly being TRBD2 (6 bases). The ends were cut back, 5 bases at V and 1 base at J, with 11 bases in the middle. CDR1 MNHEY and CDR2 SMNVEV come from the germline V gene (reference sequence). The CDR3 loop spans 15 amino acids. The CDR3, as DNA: TGTGCCAGCAGTCGGCGACTAGGGAACACCGGGGAGCTGTTTTTT. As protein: CASSRRLGNTGELFF.

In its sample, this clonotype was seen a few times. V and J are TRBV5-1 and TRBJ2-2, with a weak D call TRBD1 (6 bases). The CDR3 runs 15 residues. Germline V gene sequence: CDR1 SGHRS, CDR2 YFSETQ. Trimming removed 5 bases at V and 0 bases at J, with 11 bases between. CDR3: CASRPTGSNTGELFF. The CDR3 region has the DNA TGCGCCAGCAGACCTACAGGGTCGAACACCGGGGAGCTGTTTTTT.

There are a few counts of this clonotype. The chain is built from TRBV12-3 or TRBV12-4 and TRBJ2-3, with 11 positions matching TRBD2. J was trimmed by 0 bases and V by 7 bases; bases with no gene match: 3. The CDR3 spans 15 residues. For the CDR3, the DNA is TGTGCCAGCAACCTAGCGGGAGGAAGCACAGATACGCAGTATTTT. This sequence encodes CASNLAGGSTDTQYF.

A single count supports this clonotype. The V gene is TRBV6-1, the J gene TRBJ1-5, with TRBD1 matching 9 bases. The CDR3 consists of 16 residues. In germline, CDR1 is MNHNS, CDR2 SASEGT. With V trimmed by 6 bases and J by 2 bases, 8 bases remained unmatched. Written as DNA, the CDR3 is TGTGCCAGCAGAACCGGGACAGGGCCCGGCAATCAGCCCCAGCATTTT. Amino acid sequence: CASRTGTGPGNQPQHF.

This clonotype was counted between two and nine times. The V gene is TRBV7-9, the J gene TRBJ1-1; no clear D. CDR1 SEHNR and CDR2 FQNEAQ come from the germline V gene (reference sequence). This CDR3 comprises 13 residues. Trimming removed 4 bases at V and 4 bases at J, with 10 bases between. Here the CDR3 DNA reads TGTGCCAGCAGCTCCATAGGGAGCACTGAAGCTTTCTTT. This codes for CASSSIGSTEAFF.

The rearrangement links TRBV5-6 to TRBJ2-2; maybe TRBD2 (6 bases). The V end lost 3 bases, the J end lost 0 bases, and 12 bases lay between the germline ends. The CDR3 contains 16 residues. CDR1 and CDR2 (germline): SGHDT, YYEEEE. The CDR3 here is CASSWGLAANTGELFF. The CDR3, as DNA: TGTGCCAGCAGCTGGGGACTGGCCGCGAACACCGGGGAGCTGTTTTTT.

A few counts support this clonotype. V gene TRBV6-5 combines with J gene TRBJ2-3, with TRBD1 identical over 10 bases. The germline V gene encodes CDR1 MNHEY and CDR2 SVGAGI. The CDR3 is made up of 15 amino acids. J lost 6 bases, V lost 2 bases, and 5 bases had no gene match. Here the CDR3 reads CASSYAGQGMDTQYF. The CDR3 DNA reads TGTGCCAGCAGTTACGCGGGACAGGGGATGGATACGCAGTATTTT.